The text below deals with one TCR beta chain. Its antigen is unknown. Assay: immunoSEQ multiplex PCR; the TCRdb copy retains only in-frame clones and omits some. The table includes under 200,000 clones, 80% to 90% detected once. The entry originates in a study of cytomegalovirus exposure and HLA in healthy donors. At the level of the study: A later analysis reported the same platform for the 120 or so validation repertoires and the roughly 700 first-cohort repertoires.

Findings and caveats of the study: According to the study, around 160 TCR beta chains were cytomegalovirus-associated. For cytomegalovirus status, the classifier reportedly gave diagnoses with high specificity and sensitivity.

The length of the CDR3 is 15 residues. V was clipped by 6 bases and J by 3 bases; unmatched bases: 3. The germline gives CDR1 MDHEN, CDR2 SYDVKM. The chain recombines TRBV28 with TRBJ2-3, with 13 bases aligning to TRBD2. The sequencing sample was made of PBMCs. The TCR was taken from a young woman in good health and CMV-seronegative. CDR3 loop: CASRLAGGPTDTQYF. The CDR3 nucleotides read TGTGCCAGCAGACTAGCGGGAGGGCCGACAGATACGCAGTATTTT.